The clone carrying this T cell receptor beta chain turned up a few times. Antigen specificity is unknown. Germline V gene data show CDR1 as SGDLS and CDR2 as YYNGEE. Trimming pared 4 bases from V and 4 bases from J, leaving 17 bases between. The CDR3 is 15 amino acids. This record belongs to a study of beta chain features in type 1 diabetes. Whole-study results and caveats: Type 1 diabetes patients had TCRB CDR3s that were shorter (moderately but significantly so) in all four CD4+ subsets.

The sequenced template was cDNA made from the entire isolated RNA. Here immunoSEQ multiplex PCR was the method, and the copy in TCRdb shows in-frame clones only, minus some. The table has 300,000 to 400,000 clones, about 10% seen once. The V and J genes are TRBV9 and TRBJ1-2; TRBD1 is a possible D gene (5 bases). This TCR derives from a man under 40 with type 1 diabetes. The sample taken for sequencing was central memory CD4+ T cells from blood. CDR3 sequence (DNA): TGTGCCAGCAGCCCCCACGGCGGGGGACTCTATGGCTACACCTTC. It codes for CASSPHGGGLYGYTF.